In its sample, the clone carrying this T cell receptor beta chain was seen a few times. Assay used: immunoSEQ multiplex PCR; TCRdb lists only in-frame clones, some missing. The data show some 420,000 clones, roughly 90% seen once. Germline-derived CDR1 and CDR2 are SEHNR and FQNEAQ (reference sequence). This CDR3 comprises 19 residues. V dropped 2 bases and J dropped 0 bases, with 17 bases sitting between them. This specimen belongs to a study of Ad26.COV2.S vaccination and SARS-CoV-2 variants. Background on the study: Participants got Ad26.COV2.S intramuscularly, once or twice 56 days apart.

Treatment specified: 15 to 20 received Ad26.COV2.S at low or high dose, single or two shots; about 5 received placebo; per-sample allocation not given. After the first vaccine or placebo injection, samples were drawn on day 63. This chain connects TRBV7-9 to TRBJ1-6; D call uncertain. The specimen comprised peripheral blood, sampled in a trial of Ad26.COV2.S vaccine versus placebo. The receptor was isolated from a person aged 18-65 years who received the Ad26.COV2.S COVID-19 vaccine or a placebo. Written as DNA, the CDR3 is TGTGCCAGCAGCTTAACCGGCGGCATCAGGAGCTCCTATAATTCACCCCTCCACTTT. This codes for CASSLTGGIRSSYNSPLHF.